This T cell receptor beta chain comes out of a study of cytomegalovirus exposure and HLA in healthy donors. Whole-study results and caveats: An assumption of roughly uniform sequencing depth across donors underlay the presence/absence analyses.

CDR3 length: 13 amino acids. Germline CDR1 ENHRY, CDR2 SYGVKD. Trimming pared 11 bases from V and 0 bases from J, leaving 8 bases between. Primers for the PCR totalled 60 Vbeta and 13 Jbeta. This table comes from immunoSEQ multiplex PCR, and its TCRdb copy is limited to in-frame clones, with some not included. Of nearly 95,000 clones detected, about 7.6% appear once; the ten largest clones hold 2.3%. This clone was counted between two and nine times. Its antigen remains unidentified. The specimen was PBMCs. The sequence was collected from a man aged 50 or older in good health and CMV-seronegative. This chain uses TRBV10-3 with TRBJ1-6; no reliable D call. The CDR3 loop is CALRSSYNSPLHF. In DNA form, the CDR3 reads TGTGCCTTGAGGAGCTCCTATAATTCACCCCTCCACTTT.